This TCR beta chain was captured by sequencing in a study of CD8 T cells in ankylosing spondylitis. Study outcomes and limitations: What seemed typical of ankylosing spondylitis blood was a TCR beta motif built from 8 or 9 highly homologous variants.

Germline loops: CDR1 MNHEY, CDR2 SVGEGT. Trimming removed 2 bases at V and 0 bases at J, with 10 bases between. The CDR3 covers 15 residues. This clonotype was seen at least ten times. Its antigen is unknown. TCRdb reanalysed the 5' RACE reads using MiXCR and keeps one entry per CDR3 protein. This table holds 200,000 to 250,000 distinct CDR3 sequences, 7.3% found once. The sequenced sample was blood, either unsorted or a sorted T cell fraction (not recorded which). The receptor's source is a male donor with ankylosing spondylitis. The chain combines TRBV6-2 or TRBV6-3 with TRBJ2-5; D remains ambiguous. The CDR3 here is CASSYLTEYQETQYF. In nucleotides, the CDR3 is TGTGCCAGCAGTTACCTGACGGAATACCAAGAGACCCAGTACTTC.